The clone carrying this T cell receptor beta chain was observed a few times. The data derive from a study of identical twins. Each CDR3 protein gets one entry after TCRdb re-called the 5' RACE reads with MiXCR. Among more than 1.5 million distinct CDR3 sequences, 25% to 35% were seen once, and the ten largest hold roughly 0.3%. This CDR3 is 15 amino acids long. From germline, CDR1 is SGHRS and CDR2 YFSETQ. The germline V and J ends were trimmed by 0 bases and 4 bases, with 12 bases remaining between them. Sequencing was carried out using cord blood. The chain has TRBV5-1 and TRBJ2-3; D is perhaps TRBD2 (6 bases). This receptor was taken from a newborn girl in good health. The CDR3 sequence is CASSLAGSGADTQYF. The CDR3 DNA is TGCGCCAGCAGCTTGGCCGGGAGTGGTGCAGATACGCAGTATTTT.